The rows below give T cell receptor beta chains drawn from one sample of a study of blood T cells in healthy people across ages. TCRdb used MiXCR to reprocess the 5' RACE reads, holding one entry per CDR3 protein. The sample lists around 780,000 distinct CDR3 sequences; roughly 24% were seen once. The same specimen was also included in a second study, on T cells of mothers and their children.

The sample taken for sequencing was blood. The receptor source for this set is a boy between 10 and 17 years old in good health. Both conserved end residues are part of each CDR3. The order of the fields is D gene, clone size, V gene, J gene, CDR3 protein, CDR3 DNA. A D gene is named only where the DNA matches it firmly. Some rows have no size entry. The others give once, few or many, or a class for an expanded clone.

.	few	TRBV7-2	TRBJ2-1	CASSSRRGNYNEQFF	TGTGCCAGCAGTTCAAGGAGGGGGAACTACAATGAGCAGTTCTTC
.	.	TRBV20-1	TRBJ2-3	CSASLQGPDTQYF	TGCAGTGCCAGTTTACAGGGCCCAGATACGCAGTATTTT
.	few	TRBV20-1	TRBJ1-2	CSATLYDGYTF	TGCAGTGCTACCCTGTATGATGGCTACACCTTC
.	.	TRBV12-3/TRBV12-4	TRBJ1-5	CASSSHWNQPQHF	TGTGCCAGCAGTTCCCATTGGAATCAGCCCCAGCATTTT
.	once	TRBV20-1	TRBJ1-2	CSAREPGLRVGGYTF	TGCAGTGCTAGAGAACCGGGACTGAGGGTCGGGGGCTACACCTTC
.	.	TRBV7-9	TRBJ2-4	CASSLAYGALAKNIQYF	TGTGCCAGCAGCTTAGCGTATGGTGCTCTAGCCAAAAACATTCAGTACTTC
.	.	TRBV29-1	TRBJ1-2	CSDLTTGSYGYTF	TGCAGCGATTTGACTACAGGGAGTTATGGCTACACCTTC
TRBD2	few	TRBV20-1	TRBJ2-5	CSARTLAGGLETQYF	TGCAGTGCTAGAACACTAGCGGGGGGGCTCGAGACCCAGTACTTC
TRBD2	.	TRBV28	TRBJ2-1	CASSSPGTSGNNEQFF	TGTGCCAGCAGTTCGCCCGGGACTAGCGGGAACAATGAGCAGTTCTTC
.	.	TRBV2	TRBJ2-2	CASSEVTGSGELFF	TGTGCCAGCAGTGAAGTTACAGGGTCCGGGGAGCTGTTTTTT
.	few	TRBV12-3/TRBV12-4	TRBJ2-2	CASIPSLANTGELFF	TGTGCCAGCATCCCTTCCCTTGCGAACACCGGGGAGCTGTTTTTT
TRBD2	.	TRBV5-1	TRBJ2-1	CASSYGLAGGLRNEQFF	TGCGCCAGCAGCTATGGACTAGCGGGGGGGCTAAGGAATGAGCAGTTCTTC
TRBD1	.	TRBV6-1	TRBJ1-4	CASSPRQGVLSSGEKLFF	TGTGCCAGCAGTCCGCGACAGGGGGTCCTTAGTTCGGGTGAAAAACTGTTTTTT
TRBD2	few	TRBV2	TRBJ2-5	CASSGWSGGKETQYF	TGTGCCAGCAGTGGGTGGAGCGGGGGGAAGGAGACCCAGTACTTC
.	.	TRBV29-1	TRBJ1-6	CSVLRGPNSPLHF	TGCAGCGTCCTGCGAGGGCCCAATTCACCCCTCCACTTT
TRBD1	few	TRBV6-1	TRBJ1-5	CASSEALGTDREQPQHF	TGTGCCAGCAGTGAAGCCCTCGGGACGGACAGGGAGCAGCCCCAGCATTTT
TRBD2	few	TRBV3-1	TRBJ2-1	CASSPTGGRYNEQFF	TGTGCCAGCAGCCCTACGGGGGGGAGGTACAATGAGCAGTTCTTC
TRBD2	few	TRBV29-1	TRBJ2-3	CSVPKTSGAQYF	TGCAGCGTTCCAAAGACTAGCGGGGCGCAGTATTTT
.	few	TRBV14	TRBJ2-3	CASSQDSTGFDTQYF	TGTGCCAGCAGCCAAGATAGTACGGGTTTCGATACGCAGTATTTT
.	.	TRBV3-1	TRBJ1-1	CASSQEGWTAPYTEAFF	TGTGCCAGCAGCCAAGAAGGCTGGACAGCTCCCTACACTGAAGCTTTCTTT
.	.	TRBV9	TRBJ2-5	CASSGTPNQETQYF	TGTGCCAGCAGCGGGACACCTAACCAAGAGACCCAGTACTTC
.	few	TRBV12-3/TRBV12-4	TRBJ2-7	CASSLAGQSSGQYF	TGTGCCAGCAGTTTGGCAGGCCAGTCTTCAGGGCAGTACTTC
TRBD2	few	TRBV9	TRBJ2-1	CASSVSLAGHTSEQFF	TGTGCCAGCAGCGTGTCACTAGCGGGACACACAAGTGAGCAGTTCTTC
.	once	TRBV14	TRBJ1-1	CASSQGFGPRRLEAFF	TGTGCCAGCAGCCAAGGGTTTGGTCCTAGGAGGCTTGAAGCTTTCTTT
.	few	TRBV29-1	TRBJ2-3	CSVVKGRWNTQYF	TGCAGCGTTGTGAAGGGGCGGTGGAATACGCAGTATTTT
TRBD1	few	TRBV14	TRBJ1-1	CASSDHRGMNTEAFF	TGTGCCAGCAGCGATCACAGGGGGATGAACACTGAAGCTTTCTTT
TRBD2	.	TRBV6-5	TRBJ2-5	CASSWGGKTQYF	TGTGCCAGCAGCTGGGGGGGGAAGACCCAGTACTTC
.	many	TRBV18	TRBJ2-5	CASSPPYQETQYF	TGTGCCAGCTCACCACCGTACCAAGAGACCCAGTACTTC
.	.	TRBV15	TRBJ2-1	CATSRDINEQFF	TGTGCCACCAGCAGAGATATTAATGAGCAGTTCTTC